This T cell receptor beta chain was recorded in a study of OX40 agonist ivuxolimab in advanced cancers. Overall study: Participants, 65% to 85% male, averaged around 64 years of age, ranging from 23 to 79.

Looked up from germline, CDR1 is LGHNA and CDR2 is YSLEER. The CDR3 extends over 14 amino acids. Trimming removed 1 base from V and 2 bases from J; junction bases left unmatched: 1. Profiled with immunoSEQ multiplex PCR; TCRdb holds only in-frame clones, not every one. Of 12,000 or so clones in the sample, about 86% are singletons; the top ten hold under 35%. This sequence originates from an adult with an advanced solid tumor such as melanoma, head and neck, liver or kidney cancer. The sample here was CD4+ or CD8+ T cells sorted from blood, taken in a trial of the OX40 agonist ivuxolimab. The rearrangement uses TRBV4-3 and TRBJ2-7; 8 nucleotides line up with TRBD1. CDR3 sequence (DNA): TGCGCCAGCAGCCAAGGGACAGGGACCTACGAGCAGTACTTC. Its protein is CASSQGTGTYEQYF.